These 13 T cell receptor beta chains originate from one sample sequenced in a study of T cell responses to AZD1222 COVID-19 vaccine. Data came from immunoSEQ multiplex PCR; TCRdb stores just in-frame clones and leaves some out. Found here are approximately 84,000 clones, 83% of them singletons; the top ten hold roughly 1.3%. Sequenced material: peripheral blood, taken 28 days after the second AZD1222 dose. The receptors derive from an adult who received the AZD1222 COVID-19 vaccine.

The chain employs TRBV28 and TRBJ1-5; D call uncertain. The CDR3 extends over 14 amino acids. From germline, CDR1 is MDHEN and CDR2 SYDVKM. Trimming shortened V by 6 bases and J by 0 bases, and 9 bases separated the two germline ends. The CDR3 region is CASRVEISNQPQHF. The CDR3 bases are TGTGCCAGCAGAGTCGAGATTAGCAATCAGCCCCAGCATTTT.

The chain employs TRBV30 and TRBJ1-5; 8 bases match TRBD1. CDR3 length equals 13 residues. Per the germline V gene, CDR1 is GTSNPN and CDR2 is SVGIG (reference sequence). J gave up 6 bases and V 5 bases, and 6 bases lay outside the gene matches. The CDR3 is CAWEQGATQPQHF. DNA of the CDR3: TGTGCCTGGGAGCAGGGGGCGACTCAGCCCCAGCATTTT.

As DNA, the CDR3 is TGTGCCAGTAGTATAACGGACAGCGCCTTTTACGAGCAGTACTTC. This gives the protein CASSITDSAFYEQYF. The chain carries TRBV19 and TRBJ2-7; maybe TRBD1 (6 bases). CDR3 length: 15 residues. The germline CDR1 and CDR2 sequences are LNHDA and SQIVND (reference sequence). Trimming removed 2 bases at V and 4 bases at J, with 15 bases between.

J is TRBJ1-2 and V is TRBV5-4; possible D gene TRBD1, 6 bases. The CDR3 is 15 amino acids. The V end lost 3 bases, the J end lost 3 bases, and 15 bases lay between the germline ends. Germline V gene lookup returns CDR1 SGHNT and CDR2 YYREEE (reference sequence). CDR3 region: CASSSPGGGDYGYTF. The CDR3 DNA follows: TGTGCCAGCAGCTCCCCCGGGGGGGGCGACTATGGCTACACCTTC.

This chain joins TRBV19 and TRBJ2-3; D is unclear. This CDR3 region has 15 residues. Germline V gene data show CDR1 as LNHDA and CDR2 as SQIVND (reference sequence). V lost 1 base and J 5 bases, leaving 13 bases between the germline ends. This CDR3 is CASSIGGRFGDTQYF. The DNA for the CDR3 is TGTGCCAGTAGTATAGGTGGTCGATTTGGAGATACGCAGTATTTT.

J is TRBJ1-1 and V is TRBV6-6; D not certain. The V end was cut by 2 bases, the J end by 1 base, with 11 bases between. This CDR3 spans 15 amino acids. The germline gives CDR1 MNHNY, CDR2 SVGAGI (reference sequence). The DNA of the CDR3 is TGTGCCAGCAGTTACCTCAGGCCGCCGAACACTGAAGCTTTCTTT. This translates into CASSYLRPPNTEAFF.

This chain uses TRBV6-1 with TRBJ2-7, with D perhaps matching TRBD1 or TRBD2 (5 bases each). The V and J ends lost 3 bases and 5 bases respectively, with 14 bases between them. Germline CDR1 MNHNS, CDR2 SASEGT. There are 14 residues in the CDR3. Written as DNA, the CDR3 is TGTGCCAGCAGTGACGGTACAAGGGGAGACGAGCAGTACTTC. Its translation: CASSDGTRGDEQYF.

The rearrangement joins TRBV6-5 to TRBJ1-2; the match to TRBD1 covers 9 bases. Germline V gene lookup returns CDR1 MNHEY and CDR2 SVGAGI. J was trimmed by 10 bases and V by 4 bases; bases with no gene match: 7. The CDR3 runs 13 residues. DNA of the CDR3: TGTGCCAGCAGTTCAAGGGGACAGGGTGACTACACCTTC. Encoded protein: CASSSRGQGDYTF.

V and J are TRBV11-1 and TRBJ1-1; D ambiguous. The V end lost 0 bases, the J end lost 4 bases, and 6 bases lay between the germline ends. Germline CDR1 is SGHAT and CDR2 is FQDESV (reference sequence). The CDR3 loop spans 13 amino acids. In nucleotides, the CDR3 is TGTGCCAGCAGCTTAGCGCGGCTCACTGAAGCTTTCTTT. It codes for CASSLARLTEAFF.

This sequence joins TRBV6-5 and TRBJ1-4; 9 bases line up with TRBD1. The germline V gene has CDR1 MNHEY and CDR2 SVGAGI. The CDR3 is made up of 13 amino acids. After removal of 7 bases from V and 6 bases from J, the junction contained 3 bases not matched to a gene. CDR3 coding DNA: TGTGCCAGCAACCGACAGGGGGATGAAAAACTGTTTTTT. As protein: CASNRQGDEKLFF.

This chain joins TRBV5-4 and TRBJ2-7, with D tentatively TRBD1 (6 bases). Trimming removed 1 base at V and 5 bases at J, with 10 bases between. The CDR3 runs 13 residues. CDR1 is SGHNT and CDR2 is YYREEE in the germline V gene (reference sequence). This chain's CDR3 is CASSLNTGHEQYF. DNA for the CDR3: TGTGCCAGCAGCTTGAATACAGGGCACGAGCAGTACTTC. Full variable domain (missing parts from reference TRBV5-4 and TRBJ2-7): ETGVTQSPTHLIKTRGQQVTLRCSSQSGHNTVSWYQQALGQGPQFIFQYYREEENGRGNFPPRFSGLQFPNYSSELNVNALELDDSALYLCASSLNTGHEQYFGPGTRLTVT.

This clone was counted between two and nine times. The chain combines TRBV7-2 with TRBJ1-5; a weak D match, TRBD1 (5 bases). The CDR3 contains 15 residues. With 1 base removed from V and 8 bases from J, the gap between germline ends came to 15 bases. CDR1 SGHTA and CDR2 FQGNSA come from the germline V gene. The CDR3 sequence: CASSLDGTGPKPQHF. As DNA, the CDR3 is TGTGCCAGCAGCTTAGACGGTACAGGACCAAAGCCCCAGCATTTT.

The gene calls are TRBV27 and TRBJ1-1; tentatively, D is TRBD1 (5 bases). The CDR3 runs 16 residues. With 1 base removed from V and 0 bases from J, the gap between germline ends came to 12 bases. Per the germline V gene, CDR1 is MNHEY and CDR2 is SMNVEV (reference sequence). The CDR3 DNA reads TGTGCCAGCAGTTTATACCCGGGACGGTTGAACACTGAAGCTTTCTTT. Protein product: CASSLYPGRLNTEAFF.